The 19 T cell receptor beta chains in this list originate from one sample, sequenced in a study of T cell repertoires in cytomegalovirus infection. No antigen has been assigned to these receptors. TCRdb ran MiXCR on the reads and lists one entry per CDR3 protein. Of some 920,000 distinct CDR3 sequences in the sample, approximately 30% were seen once. The sample in question was cultured CD8+ T cells from PBMCs, obtained from culture after CMV antigen stimulation. These receptor sequences come from a human donor in good health (CMV status not recorded). Some clones in this sample may be carry-over from other donors' samples.

This sequence joins TRBV7-2 and TRBJ1-2; weak D call: TRBD1 (5 bases). The CDR3 is 13 residues long. The germline V and J ends were trimmed by 5 bases and 2 bases, with 9 bases remaining between them. Germline V gives CDR1 SGHTA, CDR2 FQGNSA. The CDR3 reads CASSVNRNYGYTF. CDR3 sequence (DNA): TGTGCCAGCAGCGTCAACAGGAACTATGGCTACACCTTC.

This clonotype was counted ten times or more. J is TRBJ1-2 and V is TRBV5-1; D gene unclear. Germline V gene data show CDR1 as SGHRS and CDR2 as YFSETQ. V was trimmed by 4 bases and J by 6 bases, leaving 19 bases between them. This CDR3 is built from 15 residues. In nucleotides, the CDR3 is TGCGCCAGCAGCACGAGCGGACCGACCCGACATGGCTACACCTTC. Amino acids: CASSTSGPTRHGYTF. The whole variable domain, filled in from reference TRBV5-1 and TRBJ1-2, reads KAGVTQTPRYLIKTRGQQVTLSCSPISGHRSVSWYQQTPGQGLQFLFEYFSETQRNKGNFPGRFSGRQFSNSRSEMNVSTLELGDSALYLCASSTSGPTRHGYTFGSGTRLTVV.

In this sample, this clonotype turned up a few times. The rearrangement joins TRBV20-1 to TRBJ2-7, with 12 nucleotides matching TRBD2. Trimming took 4 bases from V and 1 from J; bases not matched to a gene: 5. CDR1 and CDR2 (germline): DFQATT, SNEGSKA (reference sequence). The CDR3 sequence is 15 residues long. CDR3 sequence: CSATRLAGVSYEQYF. In DNA form, the CDR3 reads TGCAGTGCTACTCGACTAGCGGGGGTGTCCTACGAGCAGTACTTC.

This sequence joins TRBV27 and TRBJ1-4, with 7 bases fitting TRBD1. The CDR3 is 15 amino acids. Unmatched junction bases numbered 9, after V lost 6 bases and J lost 5 bases. In germline, CDR1 is MNHEY, CDR2 SMNVEV (reference sequence). The CDR3, as DNA: TGTGCCAGCAGCCTATTTACAGGGGTGAATGAAAAACTGTTTTTT. Translating it yields CASSLFTGVNEKLFF.

This clonotype was recorded at least ten times. The J gene is TRBJ2-7, the V gene TRBV7-6, with D tentatively TRBD1 or TRBD2 (5 bases each). From germline, CDR1 is SGHVS and CDR2 FNYEAQ. The CDR3 spans 17 residues. Trimming shortened V by 5 bases and J by 0 bases, and 20 bases separated the two germline ends. CDR3 in amino acids: CASSPEVRATFSYEQYV. In DNA, the CDR3 is TGTGCCAGCAGCCCGGAGGTCAGGGCAACCTTCTCCTACGAGCAGTACGTC.

The chain employs TRBV28 and TRBJ2-1; TRBD2 agrees at 7 bases. V was pared by 7 bases and J by 5 bases, with 11 bases of the junction left unmatched. Germline assignment: CDR1 MDHEN and CDR2 SYDVKM. This CDR3 region has 15 residues. CDR3 protein: CASTPLERGDNEQFF. The CDR3 DNA reads as TGTGCCAGCACCCCCCTGGAACGGGGGGACAATGAGCAGTTCTTC.

The chain couples TRBV2 to TRBJ1-1; TRBD1 matches at 10 bases. The J segment lost 0 bases and the V segment lost 2 bases, leaving 6 bases of the junction unmatched. Germline-derived CDR1 and CDR2 are SNHLY and FYNNEI. The CDR3 extends over 17 amino acids. Here the CDR3 DNA reads TGTGCCAGCAGTGAATTGGGGACAGGGGCCATGAACACTGAAGCTTTCTTT. Its translation is CASSELGTGAMNTEAFF.

This chain links TRBV27 with TRBJ2-3; TRBD1 agrees at 8 bases. Germline assignment: CDR1 MNHEY and CDR2 SMNVEV (reference sequence). There are 16 residues in the CDR3. The J segment lost 1 base and the V segment lost 4 bases, leaving 7 bases of the junction unmatched. DNA for the CDR3: TGTGCCAGCAGTTCCCCCGGACAGGGTGGCACAGATACGCAGTATTTT. It codes for CASSSPGQGGTDTQYF.

V gene TRBV3-1 combines with J gene TRBJ1-2; tentative D call: TRBD1 (5 bases). The CDR3 is made up of 17 amino acids. V was trimmed by 2 bases and J by 2 bases, leaving 18 bases between them. Germline lookup yields CDR1 LGHDT and CDR2 YNNKEL (reference sequence). CDR3 protein: CASSQLYPLTANYGYTF. In DNA, the CDR3 is TGTGCCAGCAGCCAACTCTATCCTTTGACAGCGAACTATGGCTACACCTTC. The variable domain in full, with the rest retrieved from reference TRBV3-1 and TRBJ1-2, is DTAVSQTPKYLVTQMGNDKSIKCEQNLGHDTMYWYKQDSKKFLKIMFSYNNKELIINETVPNRFSPKSPDKAHLNLHINSLELGDSAVYFCASSQLYPLTANYGYTFGSGTRLTVV.

V is TRBV19 and J is TRBJ1-5; D might be TRBD1 (6 bases). Per the germline V gene, CDR1 is LNHDA and CDR2 is SQIVND (reference sequence). The CDR3 extends over 20 amino acids. Trimming removed 8 bases at V and 0 bases at J, with 29 bases between. The CDR3 bases are TGTGCCAGTGCCGAGAAGGGGGTTCTCGCTCTTGCTTATAGCAATCAGCCCCAGCATTTT. This encodes CASAEKGVLALAYSNQPQHF.

This clonotype has at least ten counts. The chain joins TRBV12-3 or TRBV12-4 to TRBJ2-2, with TRBD2 as a possible D gene (6 bases). This CDR3 has 14 residues. V lost 3 bases, J lost 5 bases, and 10 bases lay in between. CDR3 sequence: CASSFTAGTGELFF. The CDR3, as DNA: TGTGCCAGCAGTTTCACGGCGGGGACCGGGGAGCTGTTTTTT.

The chain uses TRBV27 and TRBJ1-1; tentatively, D is TRBD1 (5 bases). Trimming pared 2 bases from V and 5 bases from J, leaving 18 bases between. CDR1 and CDR2 (germline): MNHEY, SMNVEV (reference sequence). This CDR3 is built from 16 residues. In nucleotides, the CDR3 is TGTGCCAGCAGTTTAGGCCCGGCAGGGAGGAAAACTGAAGCTTTCTTT. It translates to CASSLGPAGRKTEAFF.

This clonotype was recorded a few times. The chain joins TRBV7-9 to TRBJ2-5; no reliable D call. V was cut by 3 bases and J by 3 bases, with 8 bases left in between. The CDR3 runs to 13 residues. Germline V gene lookup returns CDR1 SEHNR and CDR2 FQNEAQ (reference sequence). The CDR3 protein is CASSLTVEETQYF. CDR3 DNA sequence: TGTGCCAGCAGCTTGACCGTAGAAGAGACCCAGTACTTC.

The genes are TRBV24-1 and TRBJ2-2; D may be TRBD1 (5 bases). The CDR3 is 13 amino acids. V lost 7 bases and J lost 2, with 7 bases in between. Germline CDR1 is KGHDR and CDR2 is SFDVKD. The CDR3 sequence: CATRDRNTGELFF. The CDR3 DNA follows: TGTGCCACCAGAGACAGAAACACCGGGGAGCTGTTTTTT.

The chain joins TRBV15 to TRBJ1-1; possible D gene TRBD1, 5 bases. V lost 8 bases and J 1 base, leaving 11 bases between the germline ends. CDR3 size: 13 residues. CDR1 LNHNV and CDR2 YYDKDF come from the germline V gene (reference sequence). The CDR3 here is CATPLGTNTEAFF. DNA of the CDR3: TGTGCCACCCCTTTGGGGACGAACACTGAAGCTTTCTTT. The full variable domain, in which reference TRBV15 and TRBJ1-1 provide the parts outside the CDR3, is DAMVIQNPRYQVTQFGKPVTLSCSQTLNHNVMYWYQQKSSQAPKLLFHYYDKDFNNEADTPDNFQSRRPNTSFCFLDIRSPGLGDTAMYLCATPLGTNTEAFFGQGTRLTVV.

V is TRBV4-1 and J is TRBJ1-5; D is unclear. With 3 bases removed from V and 0 bases from J, the gap between germline ends came to 9 bases. CDR3 length equals 15 residues. CDR1 is MGHRA and CDR2 is YSYEKL in the germline V gene. This CDR3 is CASSHWRDSNQPQHF. Written as DNA, the CDR3 is TGCGCCAGCAGCCACTGGAGGGATAGCAATCAGCCCCAGCATTTT.

This sequence joins TRBV7-2 and TRBJ1-1; perhaps TRBD1 as D (5 bases). Trimming stripped 4 bases from V and 6 bases from J, with 12 bases between. This CDR3 region has 13 residues. Germline V lookup: CDR1 SGHTA, CDR2 FQGNSA. The CDR3 DNA reads as TGTGCCAGCAGCTCACCGGGACCCCCTGAAGCTTTCTTT. This translates into CASSSPGPPEAFF.

The rearrangement links TRBV9 to TRBJ2-1; TRBD2 matches at 9 bases. The CDR3 extends over 15 amino acids. V trimming: 0 bases; J trimming: 9 bases; junction bases outside the gene matches: 7. Germline CDR1 SGDLS, CDR2 YYNGEE. This CDR3 is CASSVGLAGRGEQFF. The DNA of the CDR3 is TGTGCCAGCAGCGTAGGGCTAGCGGGGCGGGGTGAGCAGTTCTTC.

This clonotype was detected a few times. The V call is TRBV27, the J call TRBJ1-1; D not certain. Trimming pared 2 bases from V and 11 bases from J, leaving 18 bases between. This CDR3 is 14 amino acids long. Germline values: CDR1 MNHEY, CDR2 SMNVEV (reference sequence). In DNA, the CDR3 is TGTGCCAGCAGTTTAGGAGGACTAGAAACCGGGGCTTTCTTT. Its protein product is CASSLGGLETGAFF.